These 21 T cell receptor beta chains were sequenced from one sample in a study of beta chain features in type 1 diabetes. Every bit of the isolated RNA underwent reverse transcription, so sequencing read expressed TCRB transcripts. Sequencing used immunoSEQ multiplex PCR; TCRdb keeps in-frame clones, though not all of them. Of 400,000 to 550,000 clones listed, approximately 10% are singletons. Specimen: naive CD4+ T cells from blood. The receptor set was obtained from a woman under 30 in good health.

This clone was counted a few times. This rearrangement joins TRBV5-1 to TRBJ2-6; 8 nucleotides agree with TRBD1. CDR1 is SGHRS and CDR2 is YFSETQ in the germline V gene. Losses at the gene ends were 4 bases for V and 0 bases for J; bases not matched to a gene: 9. The length of the CDR3 is 18 residues. The CDR3 DNA is TGCGCCAGCAGCCCCCGGACAGGGTCCTTCTCTGGGGCCAACGTCCTGACTTTC. Protein sequence: CASSPRTGSFSGANVLTF.

This clone appeared a few times. The rearrangement uses TRBV27 and TRBJ2-7; TRBD1 might be the D (5 bases). V dropped 3 bases and J dropped 2 bases, with 11 bases sitting between them. The V gene's germline CDR1 is MNHEY and CDR2 SMNVEV (reference sequence). The CDR3 runs to 14 residues. The CDR3 is CASSLAQVPYEQYF. Here the CDR3 DNA reads TGTGCCAGCAGTTTGGCACAGGTCCCCTACGAGCAGTACTTC.

This rearrangement joins TRBV2 to TRBJ2-3; no clear D. Germline V CDR1 and CDR2: SNHLY, FYNNEI. The CDR3 has 12 amino acids. V was clipped by 9 bases and J by 4 bases, with 11 bases between them. The CDR3: CASVTSADTQYF. In DNA, the CDR3 is TGTGCCAGTGTAACGTCGGCAGATACGCAGTATTTT.

The genes are TRBV18 and TRBJ2-7, with D possibly matching TRBD1 (6 bases). This CDR3 is built from 15 residues. The germline CDR1 and CDR2 sequences are KGHSH and LQKENI. Trimming took off 6 bases at V and 4 bases at J, with 19 bases between the two ends. CDR3 loop: CASSQGSNGRYEQYV. The CDR3 DNA follows: TGTGCCAGCTCTCAGGGGTCGAACGGCAGGTACGAGCAGTACGTC.

V and J are TRBV6-5 and TRBJ2-7, with D perhaps matching TRBD1 or TRBD2 (5 bases each). Germline loops: CDR1 MNHEY, CDR2 SVGAGI. The V end lost 6 bases, the J end lost 2 bases, and 11 bases lay between the germline ends. There are 13 residues in the CDR3. The CDR3 reads CASRPMGAYEQYV. The DNA for the CDR3 is TGTGCCAGCAGGCCCATGGGGGCCTACGAGCAGTACGTC.

The V and J genes are TRBV7-2 and TRBJ2-7; TRBD2 is a possible D gene (5 bases). Germline V gene lookup returns CDR1 SGHTA and CDR2 FQGNSA. The CDR3 is 15 residues long. V dropped 5 bases and J dropped 0 bases, with 14 bases sitting between them. CDR3 residues: CASSLQRISSYEQYF. The CDR3 nucleotides read TGTGCCAGCAGCCTCCAGCGGATAAGCTCCTACGAGCAGTACTTC.

This clone has only a few counts. The chain carries TRBV2 and TRBJ1-4; D unresolved. Germline V gene data show CDR1 as SNHLY and CDR2 as FYNNEI. V was shortened by 6 bases and J by 3 bases, with 8 bases between the two germline ends. The CDR3 loop spans 13 amino acids. The CDR3 sequence: CASRGTSNEKLFF. CDR3 DNA: TGTGCCAGCAGGGGAACGTCTAATGAAAAACTGTTTTTT.

In this sample, this clone turned up a few times. Additional DNA sequences in this sample encode the identical CDR3. The chain has TRBV7-2 and TRBJ1-1; no firm D call. The CDR3 length is 15 residues. Germline CDR1 reads SGHTA; CDR2 reads FQGNSA. V lost 1 base and J lost 0, with 9 bases in between. In DNA, the CDR3 is TGTGCCAGCAGCTTAGGATCCGGGTTGAACACTGAAGCTTTCTTT. Its translation: CASSLGSGLNTEAFF.

This clone showed up just a few times. The rearrangement links TRBV29-1 to TRBJ2-3; TRBD1 matches 7 bases. The CDR3 consists of 14 residues. V was pared by 6 bases and J by 2 bases, with 8 bases of the junction left unmatched. Germline CDR1 is SQVTM and CDR2 is ANQGSEA. CDR3 DNA sequence: TGCAGCGTGGTAGGGGACAGCGACACAGATACGCAGTATTTT. It specifies CSVVGDSDTDTQYF.

This clone was counted only a few times. V usage is TRBV4-3 and J usage is TRBJ1-5, with D maybe TRBD1 (5 bases). Between the trimmed V and J ends, which lost 0 bases and 3 bases, there was a span of 12 bases. The CDR3 spans 16 residues. CDR1 LGHNA and CDR2 YSLEER come from the germline V gene. CDR3 amino acids: CASSQDSWGDNQPQHF. DNA of the CDR3: TGCGCCAGCAGCCAAGACTCGTGGGGGGACAATCAGCCCCAGCATTTT.

The chain is built from TRBV7-8 and TRBJ2-7; TRBD2 agrees at 9 bases. In germline, CDR1 is SGHVS, CDR2 FQNEAQ. Trimming took 5 bases from V and 2 from J; bases not matched to a gene: 10. The CDR3 is made up of 16 amino acids. The CDR3 sequence: CASSKSSGTDTYEQYF. The CDR3 nucleotides are TGTGCCAGCAGCAAATCTAGCGGGACCGACACCTACGAGCAGTACTTC.

This clone showed up just a few times. CDR3 coding DNA: TGTGCCAGCAGCCAGCTGGGACAGGGGAGCAATCAGCCCCAGCATTTT. Amino acid sequence: CASSQLGQGSNQPQHF. The V gene is TRBV7-2, the J gene TRBJ1-5; 10 positions agree with TRBD1. This CDR3 has 16 amino acids. The J segment lost 1 base and the V segment lost 5 bases, leaving 5 bases of the junction unmatched. Germline values: CDR1 SGHTA, CDR2 FQGNSA.

The genes are TRBV27 and TRBJ2-5; TRBD2 agrees at 13 bases. V trimming: 2 bases; J trimming: 3 bases; junction bases outside the gene matches: 6. CDR3 length: 17 residues. Germline V lookup: CDR1 MNHEY, CDR2 SMNVEV (reference sequence). The CDR3, as DNA: TGTGCCAGCAGTTTAAACCCGGGACTAGCGGGGAAAGAGACCCAGTACTTC. Its translation: CASSLNPGLAGKETQYF.

The sample holds a few counts of this clone. The chain joins TRBV7-3 to TRBJ2-1; D could derive from TRBD1 or TRBD2 (5 bases each). V gave up 5 bases and J gave up 9 bases, with 14 bases separating them. The germline CDR1 and CDR2 sequences are SGHTA and FQGTGA. The CDR3 is 13 amino acids. The CDR3 here is CASSPASGREQFF. In nucleotides, the CDR3 is TGTGCCAGCAGCCCTGCGTCGGGGCGTGAGCAGTTCTTC. The full variable domain, completed using reference TRBV7-3 and TRBJ2-1, is GAGVSQTPSNKVTEKGKYVELRCDPISGHTALYWYRQSLGQGPEFLIYFQGTGAADDSGLPNDRFFAVRPEGSVSTLKIQRTERGDSAVYLCASSPASGREQFFGPGTRLTVL.

This chain joins TRBV7-2 and TRBJ2-4; the D call may be TRBD1 or TRBD2 (5 bases each). The germline gives CDR1 SGHTA, CDR2 FQGNSA. This CDR3 spans 16 amino acids. The V and J ends lost 5 bases and 1 base respectively, with 15 bases between them. The DNA for the CDR3 is TGTGCCAGCAGCCCACGACTGGGGGTGGCCAAAAACATTCAGTACTTC. Translation gives CASSPRLGVAKNIQYF. The entire variable domain, with the rest obtained from reference TRBV7-2 and TRBJ2-4, is as follows: GAGVSQSPSNKVTEKGKDVELRCDPISGHTALYWYRQSLGQGLEFLIYFQGNSAPDKSGLPSDRFSAERTGGSVSTLTIQRTQQEDSAVYLCASSPRLGVAKNIQYFGAGTRLSVL.

The chain couples TRBV4-3 to TRBJ2-1; D is perhaps TRBD1 (5 bases). The CDR3 contains 14 residues. Germline V gene sequence: CDR1 LGHNA, CDR2 YSLEER. V lost 2 bases to trimming and J lost 4 bases, with 9 bases between them. The CDR3 bases are TGCGCCAGCAGCCAATCCAGGGCGTACAATGAGCAGTTCTTC. Protein: CASSQSRAYNEQFF.

This clone was observed a few times. The V and J genes are TRBV14 and TRBJ2-7; a weak D match, TRBD1 (7 bases). With 1 base removed from V and 2 bases from J, the gap between germline ends came to 12 bases. CDR3 length: 15 amino acids. Germline V CDR1 and CDR2: SGHDN, FVKESK. The CDR3 sequence is CASSQGGTVPYEQYF. Here the CDR3 DNA reads TGTGCCAGCAGCCAAGGCGGGACAGTACCCTACGAGCAGTACTTC.

The V gene is TRBV7-9, the J gene TRBJ2-5; perhaps TRBD2 as D (5 bases). This CDR3 region has 11 residues. V gave up 8 bases and J gave up 5 bases, with 9 bases separating them. Germline lookup yields CDR1 SEHNR and CDR2 FQNEAQ (reference sequence). The CDR3 DNA follows: TGTGCCAGCCGGGGTGTGGAGACCCAGTACTTC. Translation gives CASRGVETQYF.

The chain is built from TRBV5-6 and TRBJ1-2, with 7 bases aligning to TRBD1. V lost 4 bases to trimming and J lost 5 bases; unmatched junction nucleotides: 14. The CDR3 consists of 16 residues. Germline-derived CDR1 and CDR2 are SGHDT and YYEEEE. CDR3 sequence reads: CASSRKPGQQKYGYTF. In nucleotides, the CDR3 is TGTGCCAGCAGCAGGAAACCGGGACAGCAGAAATATGGCTACACCTTC.

This clone was picked up a small number of times. J is TRBJ2-1 and V is TRBV4-3; possibly TRBD1 for D (5 bases). From germline, CDR1 is LGHNA and CDR2 YSLEER. V shed 8 bases and J shed 10 bases, with 18 bases lying between them. The CDR3 spans 13 residues. This CDR3 is CASSANLGHEQFF. CDR3 nucleotide sequence: TGCGCCAGCTCAGCCAATCTCGGACACGAGCAGTTCTTC.

J is TRBJ2-5 and V is TRBV18; D possibly corresponds to TRBD1 (6 bases). The V end was cut by 1 base, the J end by 2 bases, with 17 bases between. This CDR3 has 17 residues. CDR1 and CDR2 (germline): KGHSH, LQKENI. CDR3 sequence (DNA): TGTGCCAGCTCACCACGAAGCCAGGGGAGAATACAAGAGACCCAGTACTTC. Translated, it gives CASSPRSQGRIQETQYF.